This entry lists 23 T cell receptor beta chains sequenced from one sample in a study of blood T cell repertoires in COVID-19. The protocol was immunoSEQ multiplex PCR, while the TCRdb copy is restricted to in-frame clones and leaves out a portion. The table shows about 170,000 clones, with 80% to 90% occurring only once. Sequences were obtained from peripheral blood. Every receptor here comes from a woman at least 80 years old with COVID-19, enrolled during active disease.

This chain's CDR3 is CASRGGANTGELFF. CDR3 sequence (DNA): TGTGCCAGCAGAGGGGGGGCGAACACCGGGGAGCTGTTTTTT. The rearrangement joins TRBV2 to TRBJ2-2, with TRBD2 as a possible D gene (7 bases). Trimming cost V 6 bases and J 0 bases, with 8 bases left between them. The V gene's germline CDR1 is SNHLY and CDR2 FYNNEI. This CDR3 contains 14 residues.

This clone occurred once. The rearrangement joins TRBV6-1 to TRBJ2-3, with D uncertain. The ends were cut back, 0 bases at V and 2 bases at J, with 9 bases in the middle. Germline CDR1 MNHNS, CDR2 SASEGT. CDR3 length equals 15 residues. CDR3 sequence (DNA): TGTGCCAGCAGTGAAGCGGTAGCAACCACAGATACGCAGTATTTT. Protein product: CASSEAVATTDTQYF.

The chain recombines TRBV6-5 with TRBJ2-3; 7 nucleotides align to TRBD2. V trimming: 2 bases; J trimming: 6 bases; junction bases outside the gene matches: 5. The CDR3 loop spans 14 amino acids. Germline CDR1 reads MNHEY; CDR2 reads SVGAGI. CDR3 sequence reads: CASSYRTREDTQYF. In nucleotides, the CDR3 is TGTGCCAGCAGTTACCGGACTAGAGAGGATACGCAGTATTTT.

The chain recombines TRBV7-9 with TRBJ2-7; TRBD1 agrees at 7 bases. Trimming at V came to 5 bases and at J to 2 bases, leaving 6 bases not matched to a gene. Germline loops: CDR1 SEHNR, CDR2 FQNEAQ (reference sequence). This CDR3 has 14 residues. CDR3 residues: CASSITGVPYEQYF. CDR3 nucleotide sequence: TGTGCCAGCAGCATTACAGGGGTCCCCTACGAGCAGTACTTC.

This rearrangement joins TRBV6-2 or TRBV6-3 to TRBJ2-7, with TRBD2 matching over 7 bases. The germline V gene encodes CDR1 MNHEY and CDR2 SVGEGT. V was clipped by 6 bases and J by 4 bases; unmatched bases: 12. This CDR3 has 15 residues. CDR3 loop: CASSRVGAGAYEQYF. The DNA of the CDR3 is TGTGCCAGCAGCCGCGTCGGGGCGGGAGCGTACGAGCAGTACTTC.

The chain joins TRBV7-3 to TRBJ2-1; 7 bases are shared with TRBD2. The CDR3 runs to 15 residues. Germline loops: CDR1 SGHTA, CDR2 FQGTGA. The ends lost 2 bases at V and 2 bases at J; junction bases unmatched: 3. This CDR3 is CASSLQLAAYNEQFF. CDR3 bases: TGTGCCAGCAGCTTACAGCTAGCGGCCTACAATGAGCAGTTCTTC.

The chain couples TRBV30 to TRBJ2-4, with TRBD2 as a possible D gene (6 bases). Trimming took 2 bases from V and 3 from J, leaving 8 bases between them. The V gene's germline CDR1 is GTSNPN and CDR2 SVGIG (reference sequence). CDR3 length: 13 residues. The CDR3 is CAWSKDYKNIQYF. For the CDR3, the DNA is TGTGCCTGGAGTAAGGACTACAAAAACATTCAGTACTTC.

This sequence joins TRBV20-1 and TRBJ2-5; weak D call: TRBD1 (5 bases). Germline loops: CDR1 DFQATT, CDR2 SNEGSKA (reference sequence). The CDR3 has 11 residues. V was clipped by 2 bases and J by 5 bases, with 6 bases between them. The CDR3 protein is CSARRGETQYF. The CDR3 DNA reads TGCAGTGCTAGAAGGGGCGAGACCCAGTACTTC.

This sequence joins TRBV6-5 and TRBJ2-7; a weak D match, TRBD2 (5 bases). The CDR3 runs 14 residues. CDR1 and CDR2 from the germline V gene are MNHEY and SVGAGI. With 0 bases removed from V and 5 bases from J, the gap between germline ends came to 11 bases. DNA of the CDR3: TGTGCCAGCAGTTACTCGAGGGATGTGGACGAGCAGTACTTC. The encoded protein is CASSYSRDVDEQYF.

The chain links TRBV7-3 to TRBJ2-3, with D uncertain. V was cut by 2 bases and J by 2 bases, with 5 bases left in between. CDR3 length: 13 amino acids. Germline V gene sequence: CDR1 SGHTA, CDR2 FQGTGA. CDR3 protein: CASSLEDTDTQYF. The CDR3 nucleotides read TGTGCCAGCAGCTTAGAGGACACAGATACGCAGTATTTT.

Comments on this clone: At one boundary the junction diverges from the germline segment, which might be a read error. The CDR3 protein is CSARRTSGIFF. The CDR3 DNA reads TGCAGTGCTAGGCGGACTAGCGGGATTTTCTTC. The chain has TRBV20-1 and TRBJ2-7; 12 bases are a match to TRBD2. The germline V gene has CDR1 DFQATT and CDR2 SNEGSKA (reference sequence). The CDR3 covers 11 residues.

The chain carries TRBV2 and TRBJ2-3; no clear D. V was cut by 6 bases and J by 4 bases, with 8 bases left in between. This CDR3 is built from 12 residues. Germline-derived CDR1 and CDR2 are SNHLY and FYNNEI. As DNA, the CDR3 is TGTGCCAGCAGGGTTGGGCCAGATACGCAGTATTTT. Encoded protein: CASRVGPDTQYF.

This clone was found a few times. This chain links TRBV3-1 (or the pseudogene TRBV3-2) with TRBJ2-3; 9 bases align to TRBD2. Germline lookup yields CDR1 LGHDT and CDR2 YNNKEL (reference sequence). J was trimmed by 3 bases and V by 0 bases; bases with no gene match: 10. The CDR3 is 18 amino acids. CDR3 coding DNA: TGTGCCAGCAGCCAAGAGAACCCAGCGGGGGGCTCAACAGATACGCAGTATTTT. Protein product: CASSQENPAGGSTDTQYF.

This chain's CDR3 is CSVEDPLRGKLFF. CDR3 bases: TGCAGCGTTGAAGATCCCTTGAGAGGAAAACTGTTTTTT. The chain couples TRBV29-1 to TRBJ1-4; D is unresolved. Per the germline V gene, CDR1 is SQVTM and CDR2 is ANQGSEA. Deletions cut 0 bases from V and 10 bases from J, with 12 bases between. This CDR3 has 13 amino acids.

This clone was picked up one time. This chain joins TRBV15 and TRBJ2-7, with 8 bases lining up with TRBD1. The length of the CDR3 is 15 residues. CDR1 is LNHNV, CDR2 YYDKDF, per germline (reference sequence). Germline trimming cut 1 base from V and 5 bases from J; bases unmatched to any gene: 7. The CDR3 region is CATSRVRQGIDEQYF. CDR3 in DNA: TGTGCCACCAGCAGAGTACGACAGGGGATCGACGAGCAGTACTTC.

This clone was detected only once. The rearrangement links TRBV6-5 to TRBJ2-7; D remains unclear. Trimming took off 7 bases at V and 5 bases at J, with 9 bases between the two ends. Germline loops: CDR1 MNHEY, CDR2 SVGAGI. The CDR3 covers 11 residues. The CDR3 protein is CASIPRDEQYF. DNA of the CDR3: TGTGCCAGCATCCCTCGTGACGAGCAGTACTTC.

This clone was seen only once. This chain joins TRBV6-6 and TRBJ2-2; 12 bases are shared with TRBD2. The trim removed 5 bases at V and 7 bases at J, leaving 8 bases unmatched. The germline V gene has CDR1 MNHNY and CDR2 SVGAGI (reference sequence). The CDR3 is 16 amino acids. The CDR3 loop reads CASSPRLAGVGGELFF. CDR3 DNA: TGTGCCAGCAGTCCCCGACTAGCGGGAGTCGGCGGGGAGCTGTTTTTT.

The rearrangement joins TRBV5-1 to TRBJ1-2; TRBD1 matches at 8 bases. The germline V gene has CDR1 SGHRS and CDR2 YFSETQ. The CDR3 extends over 13 amino acids. With 4 bases clipped from V and 6 bases from J, the junction kept 5 bases outside the gene matches. This CDR3 is CASSLGTGDGYTF. CDR3 nucleotides: TGCGCCAGCAGCCTGGGGACAGGAGATGGCTACACCTTC.

The V gene is TRBV18, the J gene TRBJ2-7; no clear D. The CDR3 length is 12 residues. Trimming removed 4 bases from V and 3 bases from J, with 7 bases in between. CDR1 is KGHSH, CDR2 LQKENI, per germline. CDR3 region: CASSRNNYEQYF. CDR3 bases: TGTGCCAGCTCACGTAACAACTACGAGCAGTACTTC.

Comments on this clone: Other DNA sequences in the sample encode the same CDR3. The rearrangement joins TRBV7-3 to TRBJ2-3; 12 bases align to TRBD2. Losses at the gene ends were 5 bases for V and 0 bases for J; bases not matched to a gene: 3. The CDR3 length is 16 residues. The germline V gene has CDR1 SGHTA and CDR2 FQGTGA. CDR3 in DNA: TGTGCCAGCAGCCCGGGGACTAGCGGGAGCACAGATACGCAGTATTTT. Its protein product is CASSPGTSGSTDTQYF.

The chain couples TRBV5-5 to TRBJ2-1; 9 bases are shared with TRBD1. V lost 2 bases to trimming and J lost 7 bases; unmatched junction nucleotides: 7. The V gene's germline CDR1 is SGHKS and CDR2 YYEKEE (reference sequence). The CDR3 has 15 residues. The CDR3 DNA reads as TGTGCCAGCAGCTTCTCCGGGACAGGGAAGAATGAGCAGTTCTTC. It codes for CASSFSGTGKNEQFF.

The chain joins TRBV5-1 to TRBJ1-2; D gene unclear. V dropped 0 bases and J dropped 8 bases, with 11 bases sitting between them. CDR3 size: 13 residues. Germline V gives CDR1 SGHRS, CDR2 YFSETQ. CDR3 in DNA: TGCGCCAGCAGCTTGGGCCAGGCGGGCGGCTACACCTTC. Residues: CASSLGQAGGYTF.

The rearrangement uses TRBV4-2 and TRBJ2-3; 11 nucleotides line up with TRBD2. The CDR3 runs 15 residues. Looked up from germline, CDR1 is LGHNA and CDR2 is YNFKEQ. V was clipped by 2 bases and J by 6 bases; unmatched bases: 4. In DNA, the CDR3 is TGTGCCAGCAGCCAACGAGCTAGCGGGGGGGATACGCAGTATTTT. Protein: CASSQRASGGDTQYF.